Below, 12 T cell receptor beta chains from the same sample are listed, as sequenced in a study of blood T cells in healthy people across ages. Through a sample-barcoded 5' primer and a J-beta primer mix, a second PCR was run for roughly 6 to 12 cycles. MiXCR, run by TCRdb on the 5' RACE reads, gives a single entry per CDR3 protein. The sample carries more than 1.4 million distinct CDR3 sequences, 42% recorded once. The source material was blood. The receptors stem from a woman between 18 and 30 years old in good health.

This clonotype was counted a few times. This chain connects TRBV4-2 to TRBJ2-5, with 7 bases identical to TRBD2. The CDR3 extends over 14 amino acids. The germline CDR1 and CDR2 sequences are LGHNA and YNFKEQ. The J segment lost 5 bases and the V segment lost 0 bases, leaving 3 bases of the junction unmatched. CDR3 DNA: TGTGCCAGCAGCCAAGAGAAACTAGCGGAGACCCAGTACTTC. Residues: CASSQEKLAETQYF.

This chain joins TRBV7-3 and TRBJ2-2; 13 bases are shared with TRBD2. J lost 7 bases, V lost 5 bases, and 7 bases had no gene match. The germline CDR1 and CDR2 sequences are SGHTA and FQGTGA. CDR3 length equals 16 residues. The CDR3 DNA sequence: TGTGCCAGCAGCCCCGGACTAGCGGGGGATATCGGGGAGCTGTTTTTT. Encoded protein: CASSPGLAGDIGELFF.

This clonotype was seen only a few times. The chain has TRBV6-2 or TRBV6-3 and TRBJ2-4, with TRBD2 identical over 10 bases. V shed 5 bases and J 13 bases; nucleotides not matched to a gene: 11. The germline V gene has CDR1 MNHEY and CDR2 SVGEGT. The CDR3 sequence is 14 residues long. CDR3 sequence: CASSPSGRAVLQYF. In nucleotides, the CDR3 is TGTGCCAGCAGTCCGAGCGGGAGGGCCGTCCTGCAGTACTTC.

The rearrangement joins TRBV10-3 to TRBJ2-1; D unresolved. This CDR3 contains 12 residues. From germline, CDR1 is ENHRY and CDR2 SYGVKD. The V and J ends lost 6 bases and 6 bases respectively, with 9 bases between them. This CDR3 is CAISPVANEQFF. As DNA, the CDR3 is TGTGCCATCAGCCCCGTCGCCAATGAGCAGTTCTTC.

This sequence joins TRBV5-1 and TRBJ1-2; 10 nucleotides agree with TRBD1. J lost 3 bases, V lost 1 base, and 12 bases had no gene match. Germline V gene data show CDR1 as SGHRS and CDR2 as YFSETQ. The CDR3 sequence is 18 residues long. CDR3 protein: CASSLWTGGCSADYGYTF. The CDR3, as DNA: TGCGCCAGCAGCTTGTGGACAGGGGGGTGTTCTGCTGACTATGGCTACACCTTC.

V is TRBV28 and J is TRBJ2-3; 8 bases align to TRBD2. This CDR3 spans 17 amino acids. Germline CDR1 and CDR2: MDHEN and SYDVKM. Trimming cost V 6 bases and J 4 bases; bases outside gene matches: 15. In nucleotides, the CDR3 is TGTGCCAGCAGGGGCCATAGCGGGACAACTCCACCAGATACGCAGTATTTT. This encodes CASRGHSGTTPPDTQYF. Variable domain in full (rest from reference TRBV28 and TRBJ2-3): DVKVTQSSRYLVKRTGEKVFLECVQDMDHENMFWYRQDPGLGLRLIYFSYDVKMKEKGDIPEGYSVSREKKERFSLILESASTNQTSMYLCASRGHSGTTPPDTQYFGPGTRLTVL.

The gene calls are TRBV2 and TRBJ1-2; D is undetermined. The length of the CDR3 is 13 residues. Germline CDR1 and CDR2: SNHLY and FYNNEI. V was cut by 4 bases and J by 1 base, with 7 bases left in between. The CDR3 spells CASSAQVNYGYTF. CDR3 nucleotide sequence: TGTGCCAGCAGTGCCCAGGTTAACTATGGCTACACCTTC.

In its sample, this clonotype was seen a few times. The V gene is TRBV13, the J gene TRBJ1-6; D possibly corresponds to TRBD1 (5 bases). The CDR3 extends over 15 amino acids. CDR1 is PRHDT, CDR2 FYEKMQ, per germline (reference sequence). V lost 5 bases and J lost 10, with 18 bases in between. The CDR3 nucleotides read TGTGCCAGCAGCGCACGACGGGGCTTAGGGTCACCCCTCCACTTT. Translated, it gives CASSARRGLGSPLHF.

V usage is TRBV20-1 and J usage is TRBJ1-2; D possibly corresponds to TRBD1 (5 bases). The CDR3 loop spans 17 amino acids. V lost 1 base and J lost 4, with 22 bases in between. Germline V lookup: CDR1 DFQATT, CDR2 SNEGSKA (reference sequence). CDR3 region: CSARAPDTTTWGYGYTF. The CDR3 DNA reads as TGCAGTGCTAGAGCCCCGGACACGACCACCTGGGGCTATGGCTACACCTTC.

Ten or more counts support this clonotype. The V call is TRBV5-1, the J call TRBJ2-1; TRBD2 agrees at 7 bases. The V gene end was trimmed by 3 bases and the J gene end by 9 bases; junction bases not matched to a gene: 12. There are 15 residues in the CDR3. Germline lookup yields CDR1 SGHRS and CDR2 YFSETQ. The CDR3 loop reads CASSSRPGTNGEQFF. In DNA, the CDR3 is TGCGCCAGCAGCTCCCGTCCCGGGACTAATGGTGAGCAGTTCTTC.

The CDR3: CASSRLQGEANIQYF. Written as DNA, the CDR3 is TGCGCCAGCAGCAGGCTACAGGGGGAAGCAAACATTCAGTACTTC. The chain uses TRBV5-1 and TRBJ2-4; 8 nucleotides match TRBD1. V gave up 4 bases and J gave up 6 bases; unmatched junction bases: 9. Germline V lookup: CDR1 SGHRS, CDR2 YFSETQ. This CDR3 is built from 15 residues. The whole variable domain, remainder taken from reference TRBV5-1 and TRBJ2-4, is KAGVTQTPRYLIKTRGQQVTLSCSPISGHRSVSWYQQTPGQGLQFLFEYFSETQRNKGNFPGRFSGRQFSNSRSEMNVSTLELGDSALYLCASSRLQGEANIQYFGAGTRLSVL.

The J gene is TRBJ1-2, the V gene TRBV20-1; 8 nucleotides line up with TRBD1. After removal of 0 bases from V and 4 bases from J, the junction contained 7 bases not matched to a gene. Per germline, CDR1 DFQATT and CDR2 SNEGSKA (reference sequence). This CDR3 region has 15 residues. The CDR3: CSARDLDRVGYGYTF. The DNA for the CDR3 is TGCAGTGCTAGAGACCTGGACAGGGTGGGCTATGGCTACACCTTC.